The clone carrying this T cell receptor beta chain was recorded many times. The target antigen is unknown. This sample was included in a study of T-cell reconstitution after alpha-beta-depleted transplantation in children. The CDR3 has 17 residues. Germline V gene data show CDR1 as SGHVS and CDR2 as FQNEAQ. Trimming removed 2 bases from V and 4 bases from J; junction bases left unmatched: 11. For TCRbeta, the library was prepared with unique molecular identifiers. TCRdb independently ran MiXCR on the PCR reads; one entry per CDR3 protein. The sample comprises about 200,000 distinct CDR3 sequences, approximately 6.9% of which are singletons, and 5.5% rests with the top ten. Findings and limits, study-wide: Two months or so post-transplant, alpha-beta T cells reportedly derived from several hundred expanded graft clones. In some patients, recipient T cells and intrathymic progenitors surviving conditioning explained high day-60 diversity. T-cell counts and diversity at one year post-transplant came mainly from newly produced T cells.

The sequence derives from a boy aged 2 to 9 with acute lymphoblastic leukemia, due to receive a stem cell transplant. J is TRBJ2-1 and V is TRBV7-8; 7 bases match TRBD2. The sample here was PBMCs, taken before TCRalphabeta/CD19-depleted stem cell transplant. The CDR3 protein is CASSLNAPQRGYNEQFF. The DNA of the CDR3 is TGTGCCAGCAGCTTAAACGCCCCCCAGCGGGGATACAATGAGCAGTTCTTC.